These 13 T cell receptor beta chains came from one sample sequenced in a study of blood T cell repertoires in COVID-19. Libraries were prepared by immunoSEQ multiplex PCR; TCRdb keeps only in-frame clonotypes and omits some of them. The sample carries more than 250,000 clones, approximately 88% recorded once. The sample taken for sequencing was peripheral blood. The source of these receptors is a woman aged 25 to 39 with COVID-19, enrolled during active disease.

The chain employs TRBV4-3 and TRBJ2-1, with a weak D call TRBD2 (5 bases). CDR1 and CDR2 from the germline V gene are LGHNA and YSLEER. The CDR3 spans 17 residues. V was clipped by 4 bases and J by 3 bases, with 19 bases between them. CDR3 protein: CASSRNPLTGNYNEQFF. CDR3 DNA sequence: TGCGCCAGCAGCCGGAACCCTCTGACGGGGAACTACAATGAGCAGTTCTTC.

The CDR3 DNA reads TGTGCCAGCAGCACCGGACAGGCGTACAATGAGAATGAGCAGTTCTTC. It specifies CASSTGQAYNENEQFF. V is TRBV9 and J is TRBJ2-1; 7 bases match TRBD1. Per the germline V gene, CDR1 is SGDLS and CDR2 is YYNGEE. V shed 4 bases, J shed 7 bases, and the junction held 14 bases outside the gene matches. The CDR3 loop spans 16 amino acids.

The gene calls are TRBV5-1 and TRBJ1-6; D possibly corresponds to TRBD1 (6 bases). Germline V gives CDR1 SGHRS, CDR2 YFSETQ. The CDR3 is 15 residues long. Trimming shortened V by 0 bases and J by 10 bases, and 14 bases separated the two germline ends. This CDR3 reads CASSLGPGDFSPLHF. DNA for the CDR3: TGCGCCAGCAGCTTGGGTCCAGGGGATTTCTCACCCCTCCACTTT.

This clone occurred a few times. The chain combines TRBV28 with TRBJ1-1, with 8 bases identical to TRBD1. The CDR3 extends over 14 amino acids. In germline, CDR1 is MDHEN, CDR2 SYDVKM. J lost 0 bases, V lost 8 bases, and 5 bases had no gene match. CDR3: CASSPTGVNTEAFF. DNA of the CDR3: TGTGCCAGCTCGCCGACAGGGGTGAACACTGAAGCTTTCTTT. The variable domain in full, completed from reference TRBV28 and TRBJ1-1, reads DVKVTQSSRYLVKRTGEKVFLECVQDMDHENMFWYRQDPGLGLRLIYFSYDVKMKEKGDIPEGYSVSREKKERFSLILESASTNQTSMYLCASSPTGVNTEAFFGQGTRLTVV.

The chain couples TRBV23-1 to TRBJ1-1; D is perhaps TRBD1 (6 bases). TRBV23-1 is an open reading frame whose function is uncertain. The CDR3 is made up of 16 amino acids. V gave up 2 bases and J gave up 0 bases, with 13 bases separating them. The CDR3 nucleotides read TGCGCCAGCAGTCAAACCTGGACAGCCCTGAACACTGAAGCTTTCTTT. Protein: CASSQTWTALNTEAFF.

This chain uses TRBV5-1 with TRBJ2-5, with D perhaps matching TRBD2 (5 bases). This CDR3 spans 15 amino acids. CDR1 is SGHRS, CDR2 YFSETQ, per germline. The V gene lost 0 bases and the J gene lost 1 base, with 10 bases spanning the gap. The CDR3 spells CASSLAPGTQETQYF. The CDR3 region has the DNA TGCGCCAGCAGCTTGGCCCCGGGAACCCAAGAGACCCAGTACTTC.

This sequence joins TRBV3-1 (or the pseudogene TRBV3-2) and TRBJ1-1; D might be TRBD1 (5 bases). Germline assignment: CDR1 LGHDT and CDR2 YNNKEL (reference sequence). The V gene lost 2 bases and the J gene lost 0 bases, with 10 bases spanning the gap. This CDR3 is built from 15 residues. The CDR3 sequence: CASSQNRIMNTEAFF. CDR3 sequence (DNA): TGTGCCAGCAGCCAAAACAGGATAATGAACACTGAAGCTTTCTTT.

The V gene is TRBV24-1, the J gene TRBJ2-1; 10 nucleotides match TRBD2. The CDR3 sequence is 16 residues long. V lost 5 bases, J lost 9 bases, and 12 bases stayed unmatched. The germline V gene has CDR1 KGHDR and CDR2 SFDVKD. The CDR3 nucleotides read TGTGCCACCAGTGTGGGTAGCGGGGGGCGACAAGGTGAGCAGTTCTTC. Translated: CATSVGSGGRQGEQFF.

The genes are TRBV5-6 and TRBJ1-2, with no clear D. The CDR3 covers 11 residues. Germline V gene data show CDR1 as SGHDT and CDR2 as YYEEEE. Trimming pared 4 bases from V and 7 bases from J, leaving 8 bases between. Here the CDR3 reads CASSTGSGYTF. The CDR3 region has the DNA TGTGCCAGCAGCACGGGTAGTGGCTACACCTTC.

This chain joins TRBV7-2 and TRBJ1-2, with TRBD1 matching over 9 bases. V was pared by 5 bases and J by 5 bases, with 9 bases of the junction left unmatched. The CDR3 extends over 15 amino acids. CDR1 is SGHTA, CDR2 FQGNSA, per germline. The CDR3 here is CASSPRTGDWYGYTF. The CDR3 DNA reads TGTGCCAGCAGCCCGCGGACAGGGGATTGGTATGGCTACACCTTC.

CDR3 bases: TGTGCCAGCAGCCAGGACAGTTCCTATGGCTACACCTTC. Its protein is CASSQDSSYGYTF. The V call is TRBV3-1 (or the pseudogene TRBV3-2), the J call TRBJ1-2; a weak D match, TRBD1 (6 bases). The CDR3 is 13 amino acids. CDR1 and CDR2 from the germline V gene are LGHDT and YNNKEL (reference sequence). Trimming shortened V by 3 bases and J by 4 bases, and 9 bases separated the two germline ends.

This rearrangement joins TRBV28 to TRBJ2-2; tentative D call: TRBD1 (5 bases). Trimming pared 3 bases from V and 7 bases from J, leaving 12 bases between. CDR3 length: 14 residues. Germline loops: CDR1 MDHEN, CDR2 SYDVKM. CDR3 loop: CASSLRRGDGELFF. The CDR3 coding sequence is TGTGCCAGCAGTTTGAGAAGGGGTGACGGGGAGCTGTTTTTT. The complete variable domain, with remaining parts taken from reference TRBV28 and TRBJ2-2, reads DVKVTQSSRYLVKRTGEKVFLECVQDMDHENMFWYRQDPGLGLRLIYFSYDVKMKEKGDIPEGYSVSREKKERFSLILESASTNQTSMYLCASSLRRGDGELFFGEGSRLTVL.

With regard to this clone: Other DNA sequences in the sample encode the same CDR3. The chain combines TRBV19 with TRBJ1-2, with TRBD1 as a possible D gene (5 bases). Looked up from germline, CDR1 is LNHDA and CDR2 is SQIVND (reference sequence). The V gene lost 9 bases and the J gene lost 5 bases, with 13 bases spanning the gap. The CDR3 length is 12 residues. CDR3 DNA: TGTGCCAGCTCGCAGGGAGGTTATGGCTACACCTTC. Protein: CASSQGGYGYTF.